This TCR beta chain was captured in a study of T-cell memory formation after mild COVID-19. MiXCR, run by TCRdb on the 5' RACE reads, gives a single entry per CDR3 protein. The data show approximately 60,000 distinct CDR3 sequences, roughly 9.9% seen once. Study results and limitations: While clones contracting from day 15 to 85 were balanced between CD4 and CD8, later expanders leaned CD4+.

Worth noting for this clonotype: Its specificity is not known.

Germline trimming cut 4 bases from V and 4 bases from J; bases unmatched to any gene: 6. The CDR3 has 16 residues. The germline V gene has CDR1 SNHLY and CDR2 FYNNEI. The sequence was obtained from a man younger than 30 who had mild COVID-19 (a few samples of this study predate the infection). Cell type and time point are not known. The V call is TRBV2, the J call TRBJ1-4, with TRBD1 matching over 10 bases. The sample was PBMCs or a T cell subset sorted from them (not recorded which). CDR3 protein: CASSAGQGGFNEKLFF. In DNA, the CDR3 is TGTGCCAGCAGTGCAGGACAGGGGGGATTTAATGAAAAACTGTTTTTT.